Below, 25 T cell receptor beta chains from the same sample are listed, as sequenced in a study of cytomegalovirus exposure and HLA in healthy donors. A multiplex PCR was run with 60 Vbeta primers and 13 Jbeta primers. Data came from immunoSEQ multiplex PCR; TCRdb stores just in-frame clones and leaves some out. This table holds around 130,000 clones, 88% found once. The sequenced sample consisted of PBMCs. These receptors originate from a woman in her thirties or forties in good health and CMV-seronegative.

The J gene is TRBJ2-5, the V gene TRBV7-9, with a possible D match to TRBD1 (5 bases). CDR1 and CDR2 (germline): SEHNR, FQNEAQ (reference sequence). V lost 5 bases and J 1 base, leaving 11 bases between the germline ends. The CDR3 covers 14 residues. The CDR3 reads CASSPRQPQETQYF. CDR3 bases: TGTGCCAGCAGCCCCAGACAGCCCCAAGAGACCCAGTACTTC.

The chain couples TRBV20-1 to TRBJ2-1, with unresolved D. Germline CDR1 is DFQATT and CDR2 is SNEGSKA (reference sequence). This CDR3 is 11 amino acids long. V was cut by 2 bases and J by 8 bases, with 7 bases left in between. The CDR3 nucleotides read TGCAGTGCTAGACGAGGCGATGAGCAGTTCTTC. Protein: CSARRGDEQFF.

CDR3 in amino acids: CASGGTGYHEQYF. In DNA, the CDR3 is TGTGCCAGCGGTGGAACAGGGTACCACGAGCAGTACTTC. J is TRBJ2-7 and V is TRBV9, with a possible D match to TRBD1 (6 bases). V lost 7 bases to trimming and J lost 5 bases, with 16 bases between them. Germline values: CDR1 SGDLS, CDR2 YYNGEE. This CDR3 spans 13 amino acids.

The J gene is TRBJ1-2, the V gene TRBV7-9; possible D gene TRBD1, 5 bases. The CDR3 length is 12 residues. The ends were cut back, 4 bases at V and 7 bases at J, with 10 bases in the middle. Germline values: CDR1 SEHNR, CDR2 FQNEAQ (reference sequence). CDR3 sequence reads: CASSSPGFGYTF. CDR3 sequence (DNA): TGTGCCAGCAGCTCACCAGGGTTTGGCTACACCTTC.

This chain joins TRBV19 and TRBJ2-6; D is possibly TRBD1 (6 bases). The V end lost 7 bases, the J end lost 0 bases, and 10 bases lay between the germline ends. In germline, CDR1 is LNHDA, CDR2 SQIVND (reference sequence). The CDR3 is 15 residues long. In DNA form, the CDR3 reads TGTGCCAGTAAAACAGGGAGCTCTGGGGCCAACGTCCTGACTTTC. It encodes CASKTGSSGANVLTF.

V gene TRBV28 combines with J gene TRBJ2-7, with 10 bases that match TRBD2. Germline trimming cut 4 bases from V and 1 base from J; bases unmatched to any gene: 10. The germline gives CDR1 MDHEN, CDR2 SYDVKM. There are 17 residues in the CDR3. In nucleotides, the CDR3 is TGTGCCAGCAGTTATGCCCCGGGACTAGCGATGTCCTACGAGCAGTACTTC. Translating gives CASSYAPGLAMSYEQYF.

This clone was detected only once. V and J are TRBV25-1 and TRBJ1-3, with 7 bases identical to TRBD1. After removal of 3 bases from V and 0 bases from J, the junction contained 8 bases not matched to a gene. Germline V gives CDR1 MGHDK, CDR2 SYGVNS. The CDR3 loop spans 17 amino acids. CDR3 nucleotides: TGTGCCAGCAGTGATACTCGGACAGGATCCTCTGGAAACACCATATATTTT. Translated: CASSDTRTGSSGNTIYF.

The V call is TRBV7-3, the J call TRBJ1-3; D is undetermined. The CDR3 runs to 15 residues. V lost 1 base and J lost 0, with 7 bases in between. The germline gives CDR1 SGHTA, CDR2 FQGTGA. CDR3 residues: CASSLMHSSGNTIYF. For the CDR3, the DNA is TGTGCCAGCAGCTTAATGCACTCCTCTGGAAACACCATATATTTT.

This chain links TRBV14 with TRBJ2-5; 7 positions agree with TRBD1. TRBJ2-7 explains the end of the DNA better; the J call may be wrong. The CDR3 runs to 13 residues. The germline gives CDR1 SGHDN, CDR2 FVKESK. The CDR3 region is CASSLRDSYEQYF. The CDR3 nucleotides are TGTGCCAGCAGCCTCCGGGACAGCTACGAGCAGTACTTC.

The V and J genes are TRBV2 and TRBJ2-7; the D gene is possibly TRBD2 (5 bases). The CDR3 is made up of 14 amino acids. CDR1 is SNHLY, CDR2 FYNNEI, per germline. The V gene lost 0 bases and the J gene lost 6 bases, with 12 bases spanning the gap. The CDR3 DNA is TGTGCCAGCAGTGAAGCGCGTGGGAGACTCGAGCAGTACTTC. It is translated as CASSEARGRLEQYF.

This rearrangement joins TRBV11-3 to TRBJ2-7, with a weak D call TRBD2 (6 bases). In germline, CDR1 is SGHNT, CDR2 YENEEA. The V gene lost 0 bases and the J gene lost 6 bases, with 15 bases spanning the gap. The CDR3 runs to 15 residues. The DNA of the CDR3 is TGTGCCAGCAGCTTAGATGGGGAGGAGGGCGGCGAGCAGTACTTC. Translating gives CASSLDGEEGGEQYF.

The rearrangement joins TRBV10-3 to TRBJ1-1; no definite D call. V shed 2 bases and J shed 7 bases, with 17 bases lying between them. Germline V lookup: CDR1 ENHRY, CDR2 SYGVKD. This CDR3 is 15 amino acids long. CDR3 DNA sequence: TGTGCCATCAGTGAGCTTGGGAGGGCAGTCAGTGAAGCTTTCTTT. Translation: CAISELGRAVSEAFF.

This sequence joins TRBV10-2 and TRBJ1-2; D is uncertain. Trimming took 8 bases from V and 8 from J, leaving 15 bases between them. Germline V gives CDR1 WSHSY, CDR2 SAAADI. The CDR3 sequence is 12 residues long. CDR3 in DNA: TGCGCCAGCGGGAGGAATGATGGAGGCTACACCTTC. Its translation is CASGRNDGGYTF.

The CDR3 sequence: CASSLAGTSGSGGELFF. The CDR3, as DNA: TGTGCCAGCAGCCTGGCCGGGACTAGCGGGAGTGGCGGGGAGCTGTTTTTT. The V and J genes are TRBV7-9 and TRBJ2-2; 14 bases are a match to TRBD2. The trim removed 5 bases at V and 7 bases at J, leaving 9 bases unmatched. CDR3 size: 17 residues. The germline gives CDR1 SEHNR, CDR2 FQNEAQ (reference sequence).

CDR3 sequence reads: CASSYFTGGAYEQYF. CDR3 sequence (DNA): TGTGCCAGCAGTTACTTTACAGGGGGTGCCTACGAGCAGTACTTC. This chain joins TRBV6-5 and TRBJ2-7; 8 bases fit TRBD1. The trim removed 1 base at V and 2 bases at J, leaving 4 bases unmatched. There are 15 residues in the CDR3. The germline CDR1 and CDR2 sequences are MNHEY and SVGAGI.

CDR3 nucleotides: TGTGCCAGCAGCTTAACAGGGGGCCCTGGAAACACCATATATTTT. Translated: CASSLTGGPGNTIYF. The chain recombines TRBV7-2 with TRBJ1-3; 9 bases match TRBD1. V gave up 2 bases and J gave up 2 bases; unmatched junction bases: 1. There are 15 residues in the CDR3. The germline V gene has CDR1 SGHTA and CDR2 FQGNSA.

This rearrangement joins TRBV5-6 to TRBJ2-1; D might be TRBD2 (6 bases). Trimming pared 4 bases from V and 1 base from J, leaving 9 bases between. CDR1 is SGHDT and CDR2 is YYEEEE in the germline V gene. This CDR3 comprises 14 residues. The CDR3 is CASSRAGSYNEQFF. CDR3 nucleotide sequence: TGTGCCAGCAGCCGAGCGGGTTCCTACAATGAGCAGTTCTTC.

V is TRBV5-4 and J is TRBJ2-7; TRBD1 is a possible D gene (6 bases). Trimming cost V 4 bases and J 2 bases, with 10 bases left between them. The CDR3 totals 13 residues. Germline V gene lookup returns CDR1 SGHNT and CDR2 YYREEE (reference sequence). The CDR3 loop is CASSLRGPYEQYF. Written as DNA, the CDR3 is TGTGCCAGCAGCCTCAGGGGACCCTACGAGCAGTACTTC.

This chain joins TRBV11-2 and TRBJ1-5; 11 bases are a match to TRBD1. This CDR3 contains 15 residues. Germline CDR1 is SGHAT and CDR2 is FQNNGV. Unmatched junction bases numbered 3, after V lost 5 bases and J lost 3 bases. In DNA form, the CDR3 reads TGTGCCAGCAGCCGGGACAGGGGGTCCAATCAGCCCCAGCATTTT. Its protein product is CASSRDRGSNQPQHF.

This chain links TRBV11-3 with TRBJ2-5; 9 bases align to TRBD1. The CDR3 is 14 residues long. Germline CDR1 reads SGHNT; CDR2 reads YENEEA. The V and J ends lost 6 bases and 5 bases, in that order; junction bases with no gene match: 7. The CDR3 DNA sequence: TGTGCCAGCAGTAAACAGGGGGCTTGGGAGACCCAGTACTTC. Translating gives CASSKQGAWETQYF.

The chain has TRBV21-1 and TRBJ1-1. TRBV21-1 is annotated as a pseudogene. The CDR3 length is 18 residues. The CDR3 loop is CASSKAWEAAPRYTEAFF. The CDR3 DNA sequence: TGTGCCAGCAGCAAAGCCTGGGAAGCGGCACCAAGATACACTGAAGCTTTCTTT.

The J gene is TRBJ2-5, the V gene TRBV7-6, with 12 positions matching TRBD1. The CDR3 is 15 residues long. CDR1 is SGHVS, CDR2 FNYEAQ, per germline. V gave up 5 bases and J gave up 4 bases; unmatched junction bases: 5. CDR3 amino acids: CASSLRDRGRETQYF. The DNA for the CDR3 is TGTGCCAGCAGCCTCCGGGACAGGGGGCGAGAGACCCAGTACTTC. The full variable domain, rest sourced from reference TRBV7-6 and TRBJ2-5, is GAGVSQSPRYKVTKRGQDVALRCDPISGHVSLYWYRQALGQGPEFLTYFNYEAQQDKSGLPNDRFSAERPEGSISTLTIQRTEQRDSAMYRCASSLRDRGRETQYFGPGTRLLVL.

V and J are TRBV11-2 and TRBJ2-2; 11 bases fit TRBD2. CDR1 and CDR2 from the germline V gene are SGHAT and FQNNGV. The CDR3 runs 16 residues. V was clipped by 5 bases and J by 5 bases; unmatched bases: 7. In DNA form, the CDR3 reads TGTGCCAGCAGCCCCAGACTAGCGGGACTTACCGGGGAGCTGTTTTTT. Translation gives CASSPRLAGLTGELFF.

The genes are TRBV6-1 and TRBJ2-7, with 7 bases fitting TRBD2. V was clipped by 8 bases and J by 0 bases; unmatched bases: 10. The CDR3 runs to 15 residues. The germline gives CDR1 MNHNS, CDR2 SASEGT. DNA for the CDR3: TGTGCCAGCGGGTTCGGCAGGACTAGCTCCTACGAGCAGTACTTC. Translation gives CASGFGRTSSYEQYF.

The chain employs TRBV5-6 and TRBJ2-7, with D possibly TRBD2 on 6 matching bases. This CDR3 region has 13 residues. Per germline, CDR1 SGHDT and CDR2 YYEEEE. V gave up 2 bases and J gave up 3 bases, with 9 bases separating them. The CDR3 DNA reads as TGTGCCAGCAGCTTATGGGACTTCTACGAGCAGTACTTC. Its translation: CASSLWDFYEQYF.